One and the same sample provided the 22 T cell receptor beta chains below, sequenced in a study of blood T cells in healthy people across ages. The use of a sample-barcoded 5' primer and a J-beta primer mix characterized a second PCR of roughly 7 to 12 cycles. TCRdb ran MiXCR on the 5' RACE reads and lists one entry per CDR3 protein. Among 750,000 or so distinct CDR3 sequences listed, 25% were seen once. In addition, the sample was reused for a study of T cells of mothers and their children.

The sample taken for sequencing was blood. These receptors all come from a boy aged 5 to 17 in good health.

This clonotype showed up just a few times. The rearrangement joins TRBV27 to TRBJ2-7; TRBD1 matches at 9 bases. The V gene end was trimmed by 4 bases and the J gene end by 3 bases; junction bases not matched to a gene: 10. Germline values: CDR1 MNHEY, CDR2 SMNVEV (reference sequence). The CDR3 extends over 16 amino acids. In DNA, the CDR3 is TGTGCCAGCAGTTCCTACAGGGGGCGAGCCCTCTACGAGCAGTACTTC. It codes for CASSSYRGRALYEQYF.

The chain has TRBV7-8 and TRBJ2-5; D is possibly TRBD2 (6 bases). The CDR3 is 16 amino acids. Germline V CDR1 and CDR2: SGHVS, FQNEAQ. Trimming took off 3 bases at V and 2 bases at J, with 16 bases between the two ends. CDR3 bases: TGTGCCAGCAGCTTGGATCCGGGACTCCAACAAGAGACCCAGTACTTC. It is translated as CASSLDPGLQQETQYF.

This clonotype was recorded many times. V gene TRBV12-3 or TRBV12-4 combines with J gene TRBJ2-5; D remains ambiguous. The V and J ends lost 0 bases and 1 base respectively, with 6 bases between them. CDR3 length: 14 amino acids. CDR3: CASSLAGSQETQYF. In nucleotides, the CDR3 is TGTGCCAGCAGTTTAGCAGGCAGCCAAGAGACCCAGTACTTC.

To note about this clonotype: Since the CDR3 does not end with the conserved phenylalanine or tryptophan, this likely comes from a read error. The chain links TRBV5-1 to TRBJ2-2; D is unresolved. Germline lookup yields CDR1 SGHRS and CDR2 YFSETQ. CDR3 length: 9 residues. V dropped 6 bases and J dropped 6 bases, with 0 bases sitting between them. The DNA of the CDR3 is TGCGCCAGCACCGGGGAGCTGTTTCTT. It is translated as CASTGELFL.

The chain recombines TRBV28 with TRBJ2-3; D is uncertain. V was trimmed by 8 bases and J by 5 bases, leaving 8 bases between them. The CDR3 is 11 amino acids. Germline CDR1 is MDHEN and CDR2 is SYDVKM. In nucleotides, the CDR3 is TGTGCCAGCCGAACGGTAGATACGCAGTATTTT. Residues: CASRTVDTQYF.

This clonotype was seen a few times. The rearrangement links TRBV29-1 to TRBJ2-5; maybe TRBD2 (5 bases). The J call may not be correct, given that the DNA end is closer to TRBJ2-7. Germline V gene sequence: CDR1 SQVTM, CDR2 ANQGSEA. This CDR3 has 13 residues. Written as DNA, the CDR3 is TGCAGCGTTGAGTCGGACGGAGGCTACGAGCAGTACTTC. Protein product: CSVESDGGYEQYF.

This sequence joins TRBV20-1 and TRBJ1-4; 7 nucleotides agree with TRBD1. V lost 5 bases to trimming and J lost 6 bases; unmatched junction nucleotides: 15. CDR1 and CDR2 (germline): DFQATT, SNEGSKA (reference sequence). The CDR3 contains 16 residues. The CDR3 DNA follows: TGCAGTGCTGCCGGCGGAGGGGGACAGTGGGATGAAAAACTGTTTTTT. Amino acids: CSAAGGGGQWDEKLFF.

This clonotype was observed a few times. J is TRBJ1-2 and V is TRBV10-3; 8 bases align to TRBD1. This CDR3 spans 14 amino acids. V gave up 4 bases and J gave up 1 base; unmatched junction bases: 2. Germline V gives CDR1 ENHRY, CDR2 SYGVKD. As DNA, the CDR3 is TGTGCCATCAGTGTGGGACAGGATAACTATGGCTACACCTTC. Translation gives CAISVGQDNYGYTF.

Note on this clonotype: The junction shows a germline mismatch at one end, possibly a read error. The rearrangement joins TRBV2 to TRBJ1-3; TRBD1 might be the D (6 bases). The CDR3 contains 14 residues. In germline, CDR1 is SNHLY, CDR2 FYNNEI. Here the CDR3 DNA reads TGTGCAAGCAGTGATTCAGGGGATCTGGACACCATATATTTT. It is translated as CASSDSGDLDTIYF.

This clonotype has a handful of counts. The V and J genes are TRBV7-2 and TRBJ2-3, with 8 bases matching TRBD1. The germline V gene encodes CDR1 SGHTA and CDR2 FQGNSA. V dropped 1 base and J dropped 5; count of bases not matched to a gene: 8. The CDR3 is 16 amino acids. The CDR3 protein is CASSLDATGVRDTQYF. The CDR3 DNA sequence: TGTGCCAGCAGCTTAGATGCGACAGGGGTGAGAGATACGCAGTATTTT.

The chain carries TRBV4-1 and TRBJ2-7; tentatively, D is TRBD1 (5 bases). Trimming removed 0 bases at V and 6 bases at J, with 9 bases between. Germline assignment: CDR1 MGHRA and CDR2 YSYEKL. CDR3 length: 13 residues. CDR3 in amino acids: CASSQEGRGEQYF. DNA of the CDR3: TGCGCCAGCAGCCAAGAAGGAAGGGGCGAGCAGTACTTC.

With respect to this clonotype: Just one base apart from a much larger clone, this may be a read error. V usage is TRBV7-2 and J usage is TRBJ2-5, with 10 positions matching TRBD2. This CDR3 is built from 16 residues. CDR1 and CDR2 from the germline V gene are SGHTA and FQGNSA. The V segment lost 2 bases and the J segment 1 base; nucleotides outside the gene matches: 4. The CDR3 sequence is CASSLFVAGGQETQYF. CDR3 coding DNA: TGTGCCAGCAGCTTATTTGTAGCGGGGGGCCAAGAGACCCAGTACTTC. Complete variable domain (other parts from reference TRBV7-2 and TRBJ2-5): GAGVSQSPSNKVTEKGKDVELRCDPISGHTALYWYRQSLGQGLEFLIYFQGNSAPDKSGLPSDRFSAERTGGSVSTLTIQRTQQEDSAVYLCASSLFVAGGQETQYFGPGTRLLVL.

This clonotype turned up a few times. The chain recombines TRBV6-1 with TRBJ1-2; D unclear. This CDR3 spans 14 amino acids. Germline loops: CDR1 MNHNS, CDR2 SASEGT. Deletions cut 7 bases from V and 2 bases from J, with 14 bases between. The CDR3 protein is CASIKGRSNYGYTF. The CDR3 DNA reads as TGTGCCAGCATTAAAGGCAGGTCGAACTATGGCTACACCTTC.

This clonotype was seen only a few times. One junction end disagrees with the germline gene, perhaps due to a read error. The chain carries TRBV11-3 and TRBJ1-1; D ambiguous. Germline assignment: CDR1 SGHNT and CDR2 YENEEA. The CDR3 extends over 15 amino acids. DNA for the CDR3: TGTGCCAGCAGCCCGGACGGATTACTGAACACTGAGGCTTTCTTT. This encodes CASSPDGLLNTEAFF.

The CDR3 loop reads CASSQTGPVVNEKLFF. CDR3 nucleotide sequence: TGCGCCAGCAGTCAAACCGGACCGGTCGTGAATGAAAAACTGTTTTTT. The V call is TRBV4-1, the J call TRBJ1-4; D call uncertain. This CDR3 has 16 residues. V shed 6 bases and J shed 5 bases, with 19 bases lying between them. The germline CDR1 and CDR2 sequences are MGHRA and YSYEKL.

This clonotype has only a few counts. V and J are TRBV4-1 and TRBJ2-1; 8 bases agree with TRBD2. The J segment lost 14 bases and the V segment lost 5 bases, leaving 17 bases of the junction unmatched. The germline CDR1 and CDR2 sequences are MGHRA and YSYEKL. The CDR3 is 15 amino acids. The CDR3 reads CASSVNGEAGVEKFF. As DNA, the CDR3 is TGCGCCAGCAGCGTAAACGGGGAAGCGGGAGTGGAGAAGTTCTTC.

This chain uses TRBV11-2 with TRBJ2-3; the D call may be TRBD1 or TRBD2 (5 bases each). Germline loops: CDR1 SGHAT, CDR2 FQNNGV. Trimming shortened V by 3 bases and J by 3 bases, and 22 bases separated the two germline ends. There are 18 residues in the CDR3. The CDR3 is CASSFSLRDGKVTDTQYF. CDR3 bases: TGTGCCAGCAGCTTTTCCCTCCGGGACGGAAAAGTGACAGATACGCAGTATTTT.

The CDR3 sequence is CASSQVGTSITGELFF. The CDR3, as DNA: TGTGCCAGCAGCCAAGTCGGGACTAGTATCACCGGGGAGCTGTTTTTT. The rearrangement uses TRBV3-1 and TRBJ2-2, with 8 bases fitting TRBD2. This CDR3 contains 16 residues. Germline CDR1 is LGHDT and CDR2 is YNNKEL (reference sequence). The ends lost 1 base at V and 4 bases at J; junction bases unmatched: 5.

The chain has TRBV29-1 and TRBJ2-3, with 8 bases identical to TRBD2. V gave up 7 bases and J gave up 1 base; unmatched junction bases: 7. This CDR3 is built from 14 residues. CDR1 and CDR2 (germline): SQVTM, ANQGSEA. CDR3 protein: CSGFGREGTDTQYF. The CDR3 DNA reads as TGCAGCGGGTTCGGGCGGGAGGGCACAGATACGCAGTATTTT.

V gene TRBV28 combines with J gene TRBJ2-2; possible D gene TRBD1, 6 bases. Trimming removed 6 bases from V and 4 bases from J, with 15 bases in between. The CDR3 contains 15 residues. Germline CDR1 is MDHEN and CDR2 is SYDVKM. This CDR3 reads CASSLPGTTTGELFF. In DNA, the CDR3 is TGTGCCAGCAGCTTACCCGGGACAACCACCGGGGAGCTGTTTTTT.

Only a few counts were recorded for this clonotype. V gene TRBV5-1 combines with J gene TRBJ1-4; D might be TRBD1 (6 bases). Germline CDR1 and CDR2: SGHRS and YFSETQ. V was shortened by 3 bases and J by 8 bases, with 11 bases between the two germline ends. There are 13 residues in the CDR3. The CDR3 protein is CASSWTVGEKLFF. CDR3 DNA: TGCGCCAGCAGCTGGACAGTAGGGGAAAAACTGTTTTTT.

On this clonotype itself: Sequence at one end of the junction differs from germline and may be a read error. The chain links TRBV20-1 to TRBJ2-5; D possibly corresponds to TRBD1 (6 bases). CDR3 length: 11 residues. The germline V gene encodes CDR1 DFQATT and CDR2 SNEGSKA (reference sequence). The CDR3 nucleotides read TGCAGTGCTAGCAGGGGTGAGACCCCGTACTTC. It encodes CSASRGETPYF.